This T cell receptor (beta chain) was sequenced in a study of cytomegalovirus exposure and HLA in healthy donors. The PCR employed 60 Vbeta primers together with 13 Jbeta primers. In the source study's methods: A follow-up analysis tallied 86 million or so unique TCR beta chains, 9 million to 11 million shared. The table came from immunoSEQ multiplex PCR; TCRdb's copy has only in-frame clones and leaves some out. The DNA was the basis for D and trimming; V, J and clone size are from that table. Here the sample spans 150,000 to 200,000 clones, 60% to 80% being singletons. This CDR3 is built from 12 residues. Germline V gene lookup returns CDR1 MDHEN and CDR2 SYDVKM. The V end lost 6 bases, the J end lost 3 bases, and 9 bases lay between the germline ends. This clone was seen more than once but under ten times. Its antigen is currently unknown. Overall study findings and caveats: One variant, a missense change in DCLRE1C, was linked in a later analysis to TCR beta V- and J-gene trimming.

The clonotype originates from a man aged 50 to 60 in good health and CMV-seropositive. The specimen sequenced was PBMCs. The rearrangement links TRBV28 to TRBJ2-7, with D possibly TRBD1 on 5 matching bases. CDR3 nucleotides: TGTGCCAGCAGCCGCGACAGCTACGAGCAGTACTTC. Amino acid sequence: CASSRDSYEQYF. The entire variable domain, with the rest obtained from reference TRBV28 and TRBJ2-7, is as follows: DVKVTQSSRYLVKRTGEKVFLECVQDMDHENMFWYRQDPGLGLRLIYFSYDVKMKEKGDIPEGYSVSREKKERFSLILESASTNQTSMYLCASSRDSYEQYFGPGTRLTVT.